The entry below gives a single TCR beta chain sequence along with its context. An amount of RNA that ranged from roughly 0.5 to 1 ug was reverse transcribed with random hexamers. One entry per CDR3 protein, called by TCRdb with MiXCR from the immunoSEQ multiplex PCR reads. The data show roughly 200,000 distinct CDR3 sequences, with around 95% seen just once and approximately 0.094% held by the top ten. This sample was included in a study of CD8 T cells in Susac syndrome. The V end was cut by 5 bases, the J end by 0 bases, with 8 bases between. Germline V gene lookup returns CDR1 SQVTM and CDR2 ANQGSEA. This CDR3 has 13 residues.

The chain carries TRBV29-1 and TRBJ2-1, with D unclear. This receptor was identified in a human donor in good health. The sample comprised CD4+ T cells from PBMCs. The CDR3 DNA is TGCAGCGTTTTGGACGGCTCCTACAATGAGCAGTTCTTC. Translating gives CSVLDGSYNEQFF.